The entry that follows covers one T cell receptor beta chain sequence. Its target is not known. This entry is derived from a study of blood T cells in healthy people across ages. Overall study findings and caveats: In the absence of known donor CMV status, changes in expanded clonotypes were possibly confounded.

From germline, CDR1 is SGHRS and CDR2 YFSETQ. This CDR3 has 13 amino acids. With 7 bases removed from V and 0 bases from J, the gap between germline ends came to 10 bases. A J-beta primer mix and a sample-barcoded 5' primer were used in a second PCR of roughly 6 to 11 cycles. TCRdb re-derived calls from the 5' RACE reads in MiXCR, one entry per CDR3 protein. The data contain 1.5 million to 2 million distinct CDR3 sequences, around 48% of them seen just once; the ten biggest clones take up approximately 2%. The sequenced material came from blood. The sequence was obtained from a woman between 40 and 55 years old in good health. The V gene is TRBV5-1, the J gene TRBJ2-5, with D possibly called TRBD1 or TRBD2 (5 bases each). The DNA for the CDR3 is TGCGCCAGCCGGGACGGGAACCAAGAGACCCAGTACTTC. Translating gives CASRDGNQETQYF.